This T cell receptor beta chain appears in the sequencing data of a study of blood T cell repertoires in COVID-19. Produced via immunoSEQ multiplex PCR; TCRdb's table is partial and in-frame only. The table includes 130,000 or so clones, about 75% detected once. Trimming took 7 bases from V and 5 from J; bases not matched to a gene: 6. CDR1 and CDR2 from the germline V gene are MNHEY and SVGAGI. The CDR3 extends over 14 amino acids. The TCR was taken from a man older than 75 with acute or convalescent COVID-19. The chain joins TRBV6-5 to TRBJ2-2, with TRBD1 matching 8 bases. Sequencing was performed on peripheral blood. CDR3 amino acids: CASTRDRSTGELFF. The CDR3 DNA follows: TGTGCCAGCACCCGGGACAGGAGTACCGGGGAGCTGTTTTTT.